This record covers a single TCR beta chain. The antigen it recognizes is unknown. No qualities accompany the bases; no much larger clone lies one base away. In the prospective study, participants were about 18 to 90 years old, resided in fewer than 25 geographic areas of the United States, and were enrolled through a virtual design. To assign participants to cohorts, the prospective study relied on clinical history that participants themselves reported in a screening survey and a study questionnaire. ImmuneRACE Cohort 3 recovered participants were defined by two consecutive negative NP/OP PCR tests, healthcare professional clearance, or symptom resolution. In the prospective study, whole blood, serum and a nasopharyngeal or oropharyngeal swab were collected from each participant by mobile phlebotomists. Additional blood draws and questionnaires over a 2-month period could optionally be provided by prospective study participants. Before DNA extraction, prospective study blood samples were shipped either frozen or at room temperature.

TCRbeta CDR3 regions were amplified from genomic DNA using the immunoSEQ Assay, a bias-controlled multiplex PCR. The published analysis was carried out like this. Nucleated cell counts per sample were estimated from amplification of reference gene primers within the assay. Sequence reads were collapsed and filtered to measure the absolute abundance of every unique TCRbeta CDR3 rearrangement. For each sample, productive Simpson clonality was calculated by taking the square root of Simpson's diversity index across productive rearrangements. TCRdb holds this immuneACCESS table with in-frame rearrangements only. Some clones are missing; in checked studies, unresolved V genes explain under half, and the rest has no known cause. D and trimming were read from the DNA, whereas the V and J calls and clone size are those reported in that table. This sample is represented by about 250,000 clones; approximately 86% of them were singletons. 1.5% to 2% of the sample lies in the top ten.

The data belong to a study of blood T cell repertoires in COVID-19 (dated by TCRdb to the early 2020s). Concerning the study at large: The collaborator samples originated in the United States, Italy and Spain and spanned the acute and convalescent phases of COVID-19. Where available, HLA class I and class II types were obtained from metadata supplied by the sample provider rather than from assay-based typing. The material from the prospective study consisted of cDNA or gDNA derived from T cells, B-cell-depleted T cells, or PBMCs. Samples came from the ongoing ImmuneRACE study (first 160 participants) plus 1,254 subjects from 6 global collaborators. Deeply sampled blood TCRbeta repertoires from subjects exposed to, actively infected with, or recovered from COVID-19 were included in the dataset. The repertoires were released in a freely available public database intended as a resource for research on the immune response to SARS-CoV-2. A de-identified subject ID, COVID-19 status, age in years and sex were almost always included in the sample metadata.

CDR1 LGHDT and CDR2 YNNKEL were looked up in the germline V gene (reference sequence). There are 14 amino acids in the CDR3, from cysteine to phenylalanine inclusive. Kept here is only the CDR3 DNA, which spans 42 bases and is read in frame from base 1. Deletion took 4 bases off V and 3 bases off J, with a span of 11 bases between the germline ends. Broad study findings and their caveats: How much clinical and demographic metadata was included differed by source and by participant, and the metadata was provided uncurated.

This sequence was found in a woman in her forties or fifties who had recovered from COVID-19. The chain was built from TRBV3-1 (or the pseudogene TRBV3-2) and TRBJ2-3; the D region possibly corresponds to TRBD1 (5 bases align). Sequenced input: PBMCs or T cells enriched from blood (not recorded which). The CDR3 protein sequence reads: CASSRGQGTDTQYF. The bases read TGTGCCAGCAGCCGCGGTCAGGGAACAGATACGCAGTATTTT.